This T cell receptor beta chain was sequenced during a study of T cell repertoires in cytomegalovirus infection. In the study overall: An indication of both CMV infection and matching HLA type came from public TCR beta signatures.

Germline CDR1 ENHRY, CDR2 SYGVKD. The V gene lost 9 bases and the J gene lost 1 base, with 12 bases spanning the gap. The CDR3 runs 13 residues. This clonotype was counted many times. The target antigen is unknown. Via MiXCR, TCRdb re-called the reads, giving one row per CDR3 protein. This sample has 400,000 to 550,000 distinct CDR3 sequences, with 11% found just once. Findings and limits, study-wide: The cumulative frequency of public TCR beta families distinguished individuals who carried CMV together with the relevant HLA. HLA-C-restricted CMV-specific TCR beta clonotypes were dominant in the ex vivo response.

The sequence was collected from a human donor in good health (CMV status not recorded). Some clones in this sample may be carry-over from other donors' samples. The material sequenced was PBMCs. The chain recombines TRBV10-3 with TRBJ2-5; a possible D gene is TRBD1 (6 bases). The CDR3 DNA sequence: TGTGCCATGAGAGGGACACCCCAAGAGACCCAGTACTTC. Protein: CAMRGTPQETQYF.